One T cell receptor (beta chain) is described in this entry. Its antigen is undetermined. The data were obtained in a study of cytomegalovirus exposure and HLA in healthy donors. Study context: As released early, the data held 85 million to 95 million unique TCRs from HLA-typed donors.

Study-wide results and limits: Rarity held for most TCR sequences, but there were some public TCRs that occurred in many donors. It is likely that the observed cluster of highly shared sequence variants was a sequencing artifact.

Deletions cut 3 bases from V and 5 bases from J, with 14 bases between. This CDR3 comprises 14 residues. CDR1 SGHRS and CDR2 YFSETQ come from the germline V gene. PCR employed 60 Vbeta and 13 Jbeta primers. Assay: immunoSEQ multiplex PCR; the TCRdb copy retains only in-frame clones and omits some. This table holds 95,000 to 150,000 clones, under 70% found once. Sequencing was carried out using PBMCs. This clonotype was obtained from a man aged 18 to 29 in good health and CMV-seronegative. V gene TRBV5-1 combines with J gene TRBJ1-1; possible D gene TRBD1, 6 bases. The CDR3: CASSWGGGGTEAFF. The CDR3 DNA sequence: TGCGCCAGCAGCTGGGGAGGGGGTGGAACTGAAGCTTTCTTT.